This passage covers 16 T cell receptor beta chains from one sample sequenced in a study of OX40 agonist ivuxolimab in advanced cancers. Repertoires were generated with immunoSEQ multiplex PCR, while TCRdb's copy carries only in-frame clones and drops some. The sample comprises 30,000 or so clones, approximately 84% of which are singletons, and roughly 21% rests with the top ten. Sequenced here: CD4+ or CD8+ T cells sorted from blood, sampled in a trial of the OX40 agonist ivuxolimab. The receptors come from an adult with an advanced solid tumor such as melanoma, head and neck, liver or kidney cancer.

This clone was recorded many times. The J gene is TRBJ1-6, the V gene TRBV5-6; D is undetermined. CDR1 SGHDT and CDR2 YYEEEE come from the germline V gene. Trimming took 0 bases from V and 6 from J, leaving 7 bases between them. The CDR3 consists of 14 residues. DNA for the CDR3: TGTGCCAGCAGCTTGGACAGTGTTAATTCACCCCTCCACTTT. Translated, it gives CASSLDSVNSPLHF.

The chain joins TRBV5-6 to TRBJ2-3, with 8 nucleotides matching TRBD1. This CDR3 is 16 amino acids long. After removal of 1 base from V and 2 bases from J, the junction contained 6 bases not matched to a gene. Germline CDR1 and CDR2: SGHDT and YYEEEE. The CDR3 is CASSLWGTGPTDTQYF. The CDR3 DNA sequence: TGTGCCAGCAGCTTGTGGGGGACAGGACCCACAGATACGCAGTATTTT.

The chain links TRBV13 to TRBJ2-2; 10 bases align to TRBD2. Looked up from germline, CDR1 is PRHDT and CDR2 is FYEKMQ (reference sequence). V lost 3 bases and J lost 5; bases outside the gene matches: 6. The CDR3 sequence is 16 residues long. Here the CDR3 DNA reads TGTGCCAGCAGCTTGCCTAGCGGGGGACGAACCGGGGAGCTGTTTTTT. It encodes CASSLPSGGRTGELFF.

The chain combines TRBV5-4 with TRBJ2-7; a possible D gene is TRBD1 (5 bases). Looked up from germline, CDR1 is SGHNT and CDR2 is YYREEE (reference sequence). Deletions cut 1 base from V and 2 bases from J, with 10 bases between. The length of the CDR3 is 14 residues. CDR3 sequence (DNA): TGTGCCAGCAGCTTGTCGGACAAACCCTACGAGCAGTACTTC. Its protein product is CASSLSDKPYEQYF.

CDR3 sequence: CASSLRTAYEQYF. For the CDR3, the DNA is TGTGCCAGCAGTCTCCGGACAGCCTACGAGCAGTACTTC. The chain couples TRBV27 to TRBJ2-7, with a tentative D call TRBD1 (6 bases). Germline V lookup: CDR1 MNHEY, CDR2 SMNVEV (reference sequence). V lost 5 bases and J lost 2, with 10 bases in between. The CDR3 sequence is 13 residues long.

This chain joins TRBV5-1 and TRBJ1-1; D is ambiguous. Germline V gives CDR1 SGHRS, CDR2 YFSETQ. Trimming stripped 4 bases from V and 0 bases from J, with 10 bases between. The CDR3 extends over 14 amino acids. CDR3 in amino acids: CASSPRRLNTEAFF. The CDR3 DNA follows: TGCGCCAGCAGCCCCAGGAGATTGAACACTGAAGCTTTCTTT.

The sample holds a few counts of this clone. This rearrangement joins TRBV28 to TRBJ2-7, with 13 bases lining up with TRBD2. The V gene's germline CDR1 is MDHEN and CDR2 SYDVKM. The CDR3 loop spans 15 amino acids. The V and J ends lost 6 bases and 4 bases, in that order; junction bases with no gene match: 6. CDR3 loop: CASRVTSGRVYEQYF. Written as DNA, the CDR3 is TGTGCCAGCAGAGTAACTAGCGGGAGGGTATACGAGCAGTACTTC.

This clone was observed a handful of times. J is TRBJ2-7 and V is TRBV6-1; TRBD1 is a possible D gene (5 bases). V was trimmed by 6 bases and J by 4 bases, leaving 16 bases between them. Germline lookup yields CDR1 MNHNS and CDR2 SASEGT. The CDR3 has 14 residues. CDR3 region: CASRDTLPSYEQYF. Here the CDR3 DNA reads TGTGCCAGCAGGGACACTTTGCCGTCGTACGAGCAGTACTTC.

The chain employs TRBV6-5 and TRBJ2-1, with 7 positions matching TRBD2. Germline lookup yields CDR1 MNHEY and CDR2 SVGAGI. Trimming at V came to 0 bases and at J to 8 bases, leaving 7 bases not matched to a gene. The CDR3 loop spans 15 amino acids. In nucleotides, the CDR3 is TGTGCCAGCAGTTACTCGAGCGGGCTAGCGGATGAGCAGTTCTTC. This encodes CASSYSSGLADEQFF.

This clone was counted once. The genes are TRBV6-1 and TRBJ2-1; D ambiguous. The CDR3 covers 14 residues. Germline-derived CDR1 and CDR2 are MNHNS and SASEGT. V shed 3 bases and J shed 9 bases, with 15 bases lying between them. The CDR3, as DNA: TGTGCCAGCAGTGAGACAACGGAAGGGCTTGAGCAGTTCTTC. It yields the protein CASSETTEGLEQFF.

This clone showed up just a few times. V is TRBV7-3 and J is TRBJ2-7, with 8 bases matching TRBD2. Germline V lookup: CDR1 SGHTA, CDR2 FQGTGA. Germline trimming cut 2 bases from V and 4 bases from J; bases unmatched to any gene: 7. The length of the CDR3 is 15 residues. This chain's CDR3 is CASSLGAGEPYEQYF. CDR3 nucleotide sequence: TGTGCCAGCAGCTTAGGAGCGGGGGAGCCTTACGAGCAGTACTTC.

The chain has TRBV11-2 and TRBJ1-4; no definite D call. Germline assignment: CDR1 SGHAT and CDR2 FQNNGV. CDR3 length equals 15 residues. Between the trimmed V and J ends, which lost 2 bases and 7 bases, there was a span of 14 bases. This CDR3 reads CASSLKRLTGEKLFF. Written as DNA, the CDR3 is TGTGCCAGCAGCTTAAAGAGACTTACGGGTGAAAAACTGTTTTTT.

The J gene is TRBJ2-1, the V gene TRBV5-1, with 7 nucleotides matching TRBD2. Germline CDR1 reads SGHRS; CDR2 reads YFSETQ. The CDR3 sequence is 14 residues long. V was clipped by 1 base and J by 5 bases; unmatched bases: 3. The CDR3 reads CASSLRGTNNEQFF. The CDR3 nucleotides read TGCGCCAGCAGCTTGCGCGGGACTAACAATGAGCAGTTCTTC.

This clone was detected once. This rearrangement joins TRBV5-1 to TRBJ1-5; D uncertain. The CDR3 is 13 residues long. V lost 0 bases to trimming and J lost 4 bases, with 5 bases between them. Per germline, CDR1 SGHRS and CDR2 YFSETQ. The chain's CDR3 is CASSLGQNQPQHF. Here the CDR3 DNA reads TGCGCCAGCAGCTTGGGGCAAAATCAGCCCCAGCATTTT.

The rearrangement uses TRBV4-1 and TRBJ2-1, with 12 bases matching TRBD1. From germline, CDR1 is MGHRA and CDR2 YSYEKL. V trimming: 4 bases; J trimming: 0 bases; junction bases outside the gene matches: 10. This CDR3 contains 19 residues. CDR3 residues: CASSPQGGGQGASYNEQFF. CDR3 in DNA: TGCGCCAGCAGCCCCCAGGGAGGGGGACAGGGGGCCTCCTACAATGAGCAGTTCTTC.

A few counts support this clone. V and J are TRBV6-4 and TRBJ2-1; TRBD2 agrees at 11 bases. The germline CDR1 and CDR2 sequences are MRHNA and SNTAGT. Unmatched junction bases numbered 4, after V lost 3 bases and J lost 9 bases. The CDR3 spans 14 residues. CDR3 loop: CASSDGTSGSEQFF. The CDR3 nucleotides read TGTGCCAGCAGTGATGGGACTAGCGGTAGTGAGCAGTTCTTC.